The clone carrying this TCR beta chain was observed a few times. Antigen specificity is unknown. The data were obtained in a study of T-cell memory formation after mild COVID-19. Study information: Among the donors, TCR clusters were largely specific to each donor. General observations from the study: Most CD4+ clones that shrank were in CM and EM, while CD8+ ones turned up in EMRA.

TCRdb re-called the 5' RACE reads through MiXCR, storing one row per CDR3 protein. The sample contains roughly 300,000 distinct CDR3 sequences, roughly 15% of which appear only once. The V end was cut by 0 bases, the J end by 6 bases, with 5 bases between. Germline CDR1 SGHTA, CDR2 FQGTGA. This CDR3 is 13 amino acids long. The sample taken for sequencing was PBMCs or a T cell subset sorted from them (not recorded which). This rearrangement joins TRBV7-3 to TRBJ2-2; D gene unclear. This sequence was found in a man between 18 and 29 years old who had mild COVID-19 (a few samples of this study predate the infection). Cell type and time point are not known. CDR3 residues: CASSLTIPGELFF. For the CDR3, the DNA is TGTGCCAGCAGCTTAACGATCCCCGGGGAGCTGTTTTTT.